The 11 T cell receptor beta chains given below trace back to one sample, sequenced in a study of blood T cell repertoires in COVID-19. The data were produced by immunoSEQ multiplex PCR, yet TCRdb's version contains in-frame clones alone and is incomplete. The sample lists about 240,000 clones, roughly nine tenths occurring once. Input material: peripheral blood. The receptor source for this set is a woman aged 45 to 65 with COVID-19, enrolled during active disease.

The chain combines TRBV10-3 with TRBJ2-1, with 10 bases that match TRBD1. Germline values: CDR1 ENHRY, CDR2 SYGVKD. The CDR3 contains 14 residues. V shed 7 bases and J 6 bases; nucleotides not matched to a gene: 6. This chain's CDR3 is CAITLDRGGNEQFF. The CDR3 DNA reads TGTGCCATCACTCTGGACAGGGGGGGCAATGAGCAGTTCTTC.

The J gene is TRBJ2-6, the V gene TRBV27; maybe TRBD2 (6 bases). Germline CDR1 MNHEY, CDR2 SMNVEV (reference sequence). The CDR3 loop spans 15 amino acids. V lost 6 bases, J lost 3 bases, and 12 bases lay in between. The CDR3 nucleotides are TGTGCCAGCAGCGCACGGGGAGGTGGGGCCAACGTCCTGACTTTC. This encodes CASSARGGGANVLTF.

This sequence joins TRBV24-1 and TRBJ2-1; TRBD2 matches at 7 bases. With 0 bases clipped from V and 5 bases from J, the junction kept 6 bases outside the gene matches. CDR3 size: 16 residues. Per germline, CDR1 KGHDR and CDR2 SFDVKD. The chain's CDR3 is CATSDLKAGRDNEQFF. In DNA form, the CDR3 reads TGTGCCACCAGTGATTTGAAGGCAGGGAGGGACAATGAGCAGTTCTTC.

V is TRBV4-2 and J is TRBJ2-3; 15 bases are shared with TRBD2. Germline V lookup: CDR1 LGHNA, CDR2 YNFKEQ. The CDR3 contains 18 residues. J was trimmed by 2 bases and V by 0 bases; bases with no gene match: 3. The CDR3 region has the DNA TGTGCCAGCAGCCAAGATGGGACTAGCGGGGGGTCCACAGATACGCAGTATTTT. Its protein is CASSQDGTSGGSTDTQYF.

This chain links TRBV30 with TRBJ2-2; 9 bases are a match to TRBD1. Per germline, CDR1 GTSNPN and CDR2 SVGIG (reference sequence). Unmatched junction bases numbered 3, after V lost 0 bases and J lost 4 bases. The CDR3 has 15 amino acids. CDR3 amino acids: CAWSVGTGSTGELFF. CDR3 coding DNA: TGTGCCTGGAGTGTCGGGACAGGGAGCACCGGGGAGCTGTTTTTT.

The chain links TRBV3-1 (or the pseudogene TRBV3-2) to TRBJ1-2; maybe TRBD1 (6 bases). V was cut by 6 bases and J by 4 bases, with 12 bases left in between. The CDR3 loop spans 13 amino acids. Germline V gene sequence: CDR1 LGHDT, CDR2 YNNKEL (reference sequence). The CDR3 DNA follows: TGTGCCAGCAGTACAGGGCCTTCCTATGGCTACACCTTC. This encodes CASSTGPSYGYTF.

A word on this clone: The junction departs from the called germline gene at one end, perhaps through a read error. The chain couples TRBV27 to TRBJ2-1, with TRBD1 matching over 9 bases. From germline, CDR1 is MNHEY and CDR2 SMNVEV (reference sequence). The CDR3 sequence is 15 residues long. The chain's CDR3 is CASSLSTGGYNEQFF. CDR3 bases: TGTGCCAGCAGTCTATCGACAGGGGGATACAATGAGCAGTTCTTC.

DNA of the CDR3: TGTGCCACCAGCAGAGATCAAGGGGGACAACTGTTTTTT. This codes for CATSRDQGGQLFF. The chain has TRBV15 and TRBJ1-4; tentative D call: TRBD1 (6 bases). The CDR3 loop spans 13 amino acids. The germline gives CDR1 LNHNV, CDR2 YYDKDF (reference sequence). Between the trimmed V and J ends, which lost 0 bases and 12 bases, there was a span of 11 bases. The complete variable domain, with remaining parts taken from reference TRBV15 and TRBJ1-4, reads DAMVIQNPRYQVTQFGKPVTLSCSQTLNHNVMYWYQQKSSQAPKLLFHYYDKDFNNEADTPDNFQSRRPNTSFCFLDIRSPGLGDTAMYLCATSRDQGGQLFFGSGTQLSVL.

The chain uses TRBV25-1 and TRBJ1-5; 8 bases are shared with TRBD1. The CDR3 is made up of 13 amino acids. V was pared by 8 bases and J by 4 bases, with 4 bases of the junction left unmatched. CDR1 and CDR2 from the germline V gene are MGHDK and SYGVNS. CDR3 sequence (DNA): TGTGCCAGCGGGGACAGGTTTAATCAGCCCCAGCATTTT. Protein product: CASGDRFNQPQHF.

This clone was picked up a small number of times. This CDR3 is also generated by other DNA sequences in the sample. V usage is TRBV19 and J usage is TRBJ1-5; no definite D call. Deletions cut 7 bases from V and 0 bases from J, with 4 bases between. The CDR3 is 12 amino acids. Germline-derived CDR1 and CDR2 are LNHDA and SQIVND (reference sequence). The CDR3, as DNA: TGTGCCAGTACAGTTAGCAATCAGCCCCAGCATTTT. Translated: CASTVSNQPQHF.

This clone was observed a few times. The chain is built from TRBV10-3 and TRBJ1-5; possible D gene TRBD1, 5 bases. Germline V CDR1 and CDR2: ENHRY, SYGVKD. V was cut by 7 bases and J by 2 bases, with 9 bases left in between. The CDR3 is made up of 13 amino acids. The CDR3 sequence is CAITRERNQPQHF. The DNA of the CDR3 is TGTGCCATCACCAGGGAACGCAATCAGCCCCAGCATTTT.